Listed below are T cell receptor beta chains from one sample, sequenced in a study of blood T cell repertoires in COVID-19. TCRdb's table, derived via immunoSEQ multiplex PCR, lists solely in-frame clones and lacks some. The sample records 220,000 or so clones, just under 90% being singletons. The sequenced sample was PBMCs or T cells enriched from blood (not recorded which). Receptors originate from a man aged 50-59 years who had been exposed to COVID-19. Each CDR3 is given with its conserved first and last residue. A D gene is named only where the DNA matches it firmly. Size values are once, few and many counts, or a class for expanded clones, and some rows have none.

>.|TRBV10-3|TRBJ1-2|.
TGTGCCATCAGGGACGGGAAACTATATGGCTACACCTTC
CAIRDGKLYGYTF
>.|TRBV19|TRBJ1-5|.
TGTGCCAGTAGTGGGGGACAACCCCGACAGCCCCAGCATTTT
CASSGGQPRQPQHF
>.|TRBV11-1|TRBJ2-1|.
TGTGCCAGCAGCTTACGGTACAATGAGCAGTTCTTC
CASSLRYNEQFF
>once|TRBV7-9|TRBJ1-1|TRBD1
TGTGCCAGCAGCTCCCTAACAGGGGTGGCGAACACTGAAGCTTTCTTT
CASSSLTGVANTEAFF
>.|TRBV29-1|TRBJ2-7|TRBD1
TGCAGCGTTGAAGAGGGCGGGACAGGGGCCTACGAGCAGTACTTC
CSVEEGGTGAYEQYF
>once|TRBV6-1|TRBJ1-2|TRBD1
TGTGCCAGCAGTGACCCCACCGGGACAGGCCAGTCTAGCACCTTC
CASSDPTGTGQSSTF
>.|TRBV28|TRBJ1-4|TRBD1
TGTGCCAGCAGTGTACAGGGGTGGGAAAAACTGTTTTTT
CASSVQGWEKLFF
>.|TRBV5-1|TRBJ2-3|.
TGCGCCAGCAGCCCCGCCCCAGGGGATTTGGGGGATACGCAGTATTTT
CASSPAPGDLGDTQYF
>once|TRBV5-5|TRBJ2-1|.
TGTGCCAGCAGCTGGCTGCGGGCGGGGCGGCGTAATGAGCAGTTCTTC
CASSWLRAGRRNEQFF
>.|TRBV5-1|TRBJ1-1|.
TGCGCCAGCAGCTTTGGGGGCGCGGGCACTGAAGCTTTCTTT
CASSFGGAGTEAFF
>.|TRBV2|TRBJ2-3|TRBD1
TGTGCCAGCAGCTCACAGGGGCTCGATACGCAGTATTTT
CASSSQGLDTQYF
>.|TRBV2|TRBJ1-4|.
TGTGCCAGCAGGGGCGACACAGGTGAAAAACTGTTTTTT
CASRGDTGEKLFF
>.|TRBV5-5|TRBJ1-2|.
TGTGCCAGCAGCTTGGCCGCCAGGCACTATGGCTACACCTTC
CASSLAARHYGYTF
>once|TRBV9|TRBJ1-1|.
TGTGCCAGCAGCGTAGGTGGGGCGATGAACACTGAAGCTTTCTTT
CASSVGGAMNTEAFF
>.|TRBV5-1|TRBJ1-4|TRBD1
TGCGCCAGCAGCTTCTCCGGGACAGGGTTCGAAAAACTGTTTTTT
CASSFSGTGFEKLFF
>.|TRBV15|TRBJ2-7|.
TGTGCCACCAGCAGAGATAGGGGATACGAGCAGTACTTC
CATSRDRGYEQYF
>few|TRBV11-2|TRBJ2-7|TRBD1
TGTGCCAGCAGCCGGGGACAGGGCACCGCCGAGCAGTACTTC
CASSRGQGTAEQYF
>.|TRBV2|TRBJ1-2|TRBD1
TGTGCCAGCAGCTCCGGACAGGGGTACTATGGCTACACCTTC
CASSSGQGYYGYTF
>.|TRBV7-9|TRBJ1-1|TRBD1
TGTGCCAGCAGCTTATGGGACAGGGCTTTCTTT
CASSLWDRAFF
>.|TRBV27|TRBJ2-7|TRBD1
TGTGCCAGCAGCCCTTACCCCGGGACAGTGAGGCAGTACTTC
CASSPYPGTVRQYF
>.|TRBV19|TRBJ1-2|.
TGTGCCAGTAGTTCCGAGGGCGGGTTTGGCTACACCTTC
CASSSEGGFGYTF
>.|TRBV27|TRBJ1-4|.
TGTGCCAGCAGCCCGCGACAGGCCGATATTGAAAAACTGTTTTTT
CASSPRQADIEKLFF
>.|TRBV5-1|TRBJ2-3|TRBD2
TGCGCCAGCACCCTGAGGCGACTAGCTGGCACAGATACGCAGTATTTT
CASTLRRLAGTDTQYF
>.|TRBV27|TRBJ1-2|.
TGTGCCAGCAGTTTACAGGGTTTTTATGGCTACACCTTC
CASSLQGFYGYTF
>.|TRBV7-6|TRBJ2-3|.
TGTGCCAGCAGCTCCACCTCTCAGGGGACGCAGTATTTT
CASSSTSQGTQYF
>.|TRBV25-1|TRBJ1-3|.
TGTGCCAGCCAGGACAGTGGAAACACCATATATTTT
CASQDSGNTIYF
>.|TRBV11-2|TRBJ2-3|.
TGTGCCAGCAGCTTTTTTTCTTGGAGGGAAGCAGATACGCAGTATTTT
CASSFFSWREADTQYF
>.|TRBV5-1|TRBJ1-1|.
TGCGCCAGCAGCTTGAGCACTACCCCGGGAGCTTTCTTT
CASSLSTTPGAFF
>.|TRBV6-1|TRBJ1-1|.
TGTGCCAGCAGTGAACCCGAGGACAGGAACACTGAAGCTTTCTTT
CASSEPEDRNTEAFF
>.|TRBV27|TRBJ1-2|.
TGTGCCAGCAGTTTTAAAGGGGAAGGCTACACCTTC
CASSFKGEGYTF
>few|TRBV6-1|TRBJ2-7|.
TGTGCCAGCAGTGGTCATACAGGGTTCCTACCACAGGGAGAGCAGTACTTC
CASSGHTGFLPQGEQYF
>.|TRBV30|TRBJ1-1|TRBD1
TGTGCCTGGAGCCCCGGGACAGAAAACACTGAAGCTTTCTTT
CAWSPGTENTEAFF
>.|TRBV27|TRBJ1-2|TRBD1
TGTGCCAGCAGTTCGGGACAGGGGGTTTTTGGCTACACCTTC
CASSSGQGVFGYTF
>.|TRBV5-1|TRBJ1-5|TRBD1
TGCGCCAGCAGCCCCGGGACAGGGTATCAGCCCCAGCATTTT
CASSPGTGYQPQHF
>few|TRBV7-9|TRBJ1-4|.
TGTGCCAGCAGCTTAGCCGGGACTGGAGGGGAAAAACTGTTTTTT
CASSLAGTGGEKLFF
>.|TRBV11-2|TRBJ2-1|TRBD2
TGTGCCAGCAGCTCCGGGACTAGCGGGAGGGGTGAGCAGTTCTTC
CASSSGTSGRGEQFF
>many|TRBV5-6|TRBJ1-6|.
TGTGCCAGCAGCTTGGACTTTTCACCCCTCCACTTT
CASSLDFSPLHF
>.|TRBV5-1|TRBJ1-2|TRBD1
TGCGCCAGCAGCTTGGCTGGCGGGGACAGCTATGGCTACACCTTC
CASSLAGGDSYGYTF
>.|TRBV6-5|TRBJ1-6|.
TGTGCCGTAAAGAGCTCCTATAATTCACCCCTCCACTTT
CAVKSSYNSPLHF
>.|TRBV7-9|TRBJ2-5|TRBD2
TGTGCCAGCAGACCAACTTGGACTAGCGGAGTCCGGGGGACCCAGTACTTC
CASRPTWTSGVRGTQYF
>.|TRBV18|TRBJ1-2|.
TGTGCCAGCTCACCAGCAGGCAACTATGGCTACACCTTC
CASSPAGNYGYTF
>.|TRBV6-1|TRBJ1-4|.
TGTGCCAGCAGGGACTCGAGGCTAAATGAAAAACTGTTTTTT
CASRDSRLNEKLFF